Sequencing of this T cell receptor beta chain was carried out in a study of cytomegalovirus exposure and HLA in healthy donors. The ends were cut back, 3 bases at V and 2 bases at J, with 8 bases in the middle. The CDR3 is made up of 13 amino acids. Germline CDR1 and CDR2: KGHSH and LQKENI. Generated by immunoSEQ multiplex PCR, the TCRdb table keeps only in-frame clones and is missing some. Here the sample spans 95,000 to 150,000 clones, around 90% being singletons. The donors were in the roughly 120-subject validation cohort; that cohort was separate from the approximately 700-subject first cohort. Input material: PBMCs. The clonotype originates from a woman aged 18 to 35 in good health and CMV-seronegative. V usage is TRBV18 and J usage is TRBJ2-7; D remains unclear. This CDR3 reads CASSPADTYEQYF. CDR3 DNA sequence: TGTGCCAGCTCACCTGCGGATACCTACGAGCAGTACTTC.